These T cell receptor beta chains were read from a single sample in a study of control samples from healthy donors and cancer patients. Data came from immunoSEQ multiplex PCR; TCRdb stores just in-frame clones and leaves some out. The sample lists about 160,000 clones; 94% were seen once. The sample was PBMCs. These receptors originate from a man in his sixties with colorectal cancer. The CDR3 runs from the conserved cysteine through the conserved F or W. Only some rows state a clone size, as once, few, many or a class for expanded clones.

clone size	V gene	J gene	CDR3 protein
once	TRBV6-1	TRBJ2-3	CASSESVMLSTDTQYF
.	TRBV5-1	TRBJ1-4	CASSFRSNEKLFF
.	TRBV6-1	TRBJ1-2	CASSPPLDGAGYTF
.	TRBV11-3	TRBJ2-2	CASSLVRPSQGTGELFF
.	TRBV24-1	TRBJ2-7	CATSAQGRYEQYF
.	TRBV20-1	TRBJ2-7	CSARARGEQYF
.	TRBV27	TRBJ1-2	CASSHEGPGTYGYTF
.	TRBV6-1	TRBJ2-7	CASSENPSYEQYF
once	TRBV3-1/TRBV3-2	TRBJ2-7	CASSREGYEQYF
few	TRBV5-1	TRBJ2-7	CASSLGDFSRNEQYF
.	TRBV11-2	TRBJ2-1	CASSKQTGTSPYNEQFF
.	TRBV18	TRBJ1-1	CASSRGAGSSEAFF
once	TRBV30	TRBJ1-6	CAWNRGEVNSPLHF
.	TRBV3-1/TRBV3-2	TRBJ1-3	CASSWAGHSGNTIYF
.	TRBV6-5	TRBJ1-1	CASSYSTGLNTEAFF
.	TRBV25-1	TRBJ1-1	CASSAQGAIPRAFF
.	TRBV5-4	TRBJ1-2	CASSLTGTGKYGYTF
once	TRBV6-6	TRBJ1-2	CASSYSGEGGNYGYTF
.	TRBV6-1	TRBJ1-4	CASSEQAGGHEKLFF
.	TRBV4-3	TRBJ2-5	CASSQNRQGQETQYF
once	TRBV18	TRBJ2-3	CASSSRTSGGRRSSTDTQYF
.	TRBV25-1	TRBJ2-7	CASSGSGTSGEQYF
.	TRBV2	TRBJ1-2	CAIREDDGGQGYTF
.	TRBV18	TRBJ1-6	CASSPSGTDNSPLHF
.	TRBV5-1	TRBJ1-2	CASSLAPAGGGYTF
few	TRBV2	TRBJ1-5	CASRGDYQPQHF
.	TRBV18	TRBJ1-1	CASSPTGNTEAFF
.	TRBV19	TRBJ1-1	CASSLQSQNTEAFF
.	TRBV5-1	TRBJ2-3	CASSLQPGQGQDTQYF
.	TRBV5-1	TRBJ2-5	CASSPGQGNAGEAQYF
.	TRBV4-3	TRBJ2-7	CASSQDVGVLGYEQYF
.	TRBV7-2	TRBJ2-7	CASSLAEERGTYEQYF
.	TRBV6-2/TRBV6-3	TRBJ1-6	CASSTNRRQSNSPLHF
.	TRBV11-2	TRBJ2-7	CASSPGASGSYEQYF
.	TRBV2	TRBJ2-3	CASNPDSGQGIADTQYF
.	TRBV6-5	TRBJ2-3	CASSPRDSYRNTQYF
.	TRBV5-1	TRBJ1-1	CASRHGTADTEAFF
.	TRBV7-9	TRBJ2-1	CASSLGFGAGDRGSNEQFF
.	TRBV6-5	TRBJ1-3	CASRQVAGNTIYF
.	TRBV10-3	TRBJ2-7	CATRDPGVYEQYF
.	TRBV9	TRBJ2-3	CASSASTDTQYF
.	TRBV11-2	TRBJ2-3	CASSLVTDTQYF
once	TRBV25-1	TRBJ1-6	CASSDPTGGLYNSPLHF
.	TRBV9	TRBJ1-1	CASSPAQGNTEAFF
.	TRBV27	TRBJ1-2	CASSLSGRAAYGYTF
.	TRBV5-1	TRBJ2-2	CASSLGQGTGGELFF
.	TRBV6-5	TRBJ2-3	CASTPILDTQYF
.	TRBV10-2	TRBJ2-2	CASSEGLAGGRDTGELFF
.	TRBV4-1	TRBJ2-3	CASSPSWGDTQYF
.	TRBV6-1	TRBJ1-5	CASSELYRQGRRNQPQHF
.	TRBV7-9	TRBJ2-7	CASSLAQGALEQYF
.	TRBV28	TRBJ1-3	CASSFRGGRGNTIYF
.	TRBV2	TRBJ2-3	CASSAPSGGTDTQYF
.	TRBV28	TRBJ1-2	CASSLGSGANYGYTF
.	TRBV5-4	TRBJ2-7	CASSPHPLYEQYF